These 30 T cell receptor beta chains were all obtained from the same sample, sequenced in a study of shared T cell receptors in the human thymus. Sequencing was performed with immunoSEQ multiplex PCR; in TCRdb, only in-frame clones are kept and a portion is missing. The data show approximately 660,000 clones, roughly 88% seen once. These data were also filed under a second study, of human thymus T cells.

Input material: thymocytes. Every receptor here comes from a boy under three years old with a congenital heart defect.

This clone is a singleton in its sample. This chain connects TRBV4-3 to TRBJ1-5; 11 bases align to TRBD1. The CDR3 loop spans 20 amino acids. With V trimmed by 3 bases and J by 0 bases, 13 bases remained unmatched. CDR1 and CDR2 (germline): LGHNA, YSLEER. CDR3 DNA sequence: TGCGCCAGCAGCCACTGGACAGGGGGCGGGCGCGATTATAGCAATCAGCCCCAGCATTTT. Translation: CASSHWTGGGRDYSNQPQHF.

This sequence joins TRBV5-6 and TRBJ2-7; 16 bases align to TRBD2. CDR1 and CDR2 from the germline V gene are SGHDT and YYEEEE. The CDR3 covers 17 residues. Trimming removed 4 bases from V and 2 bases from J; junction bases left unmatched: 6. CDR3 sequence: CASSTPGTSGRAYEQYF. The CDR3 bases are TGTGCCAGCAGCACTCCTGGGACTAGCGGGAGGGCCTACGAGCAGTACTTC.

This chain uses TRBV27 with TRBJ1-2; TRBD1 is a possible D gene (6 bases). Trimming pared 2 bases from V and 0 bases from J, leaving 16 bases between. The CDR3 runs to 17 residues. In germline, CDR1 is MNHEY, CDR2 SMNVEV (reference sequence). CDR3 sequence (DNA): TGTGCCAGCAGTTTAGCCCCACAGGGAGGGACTAACTATGGCTACACCTTC. Its protein is CASSLAPQGGTNYGYTF.

The rearrangement links TRBV7-2 to TRBJ1-2; tentative D call: TRBD1 (6 bases). Germline CDR1 reads SGHTA; CDR2 reads FQGNSA. The V end was cut by 5 bases, the J end by 2 bases, with 15 bases between. The CDR3 extends over 15 amino acids. Here the CDR3 DNA reads TGTGCCAGCAGCCTTACGGCAGGGGAGAACTATGGCTACACCTTC. Translated, it gives CASSLTAGENYGYTF.

This clone was detected a few times. This chain joins TRBV18 and TRBJ2-1; 7 bases align to TRBD1. The CDR3 sequence is 11 residues long. The junction had 4 bases not matched to a gene; V was cut back by 8 bases and J by 9 bases. The germline CDR1 and CDR2 sequences are KGHSH and LQKENI. This chain's CDR3 is CASRGGGEQFF. CDR3 coding DNA: TGTGCCAGCCGAGGGGGCGGTGAGCAGTTCTTC.

This clone appeared a few times. The chain links TRBV11-3 to TRBJ2-6; TRBD1 might be the D (6 bases). V lost 1 base to trimming and J lost 0 bases, with 13 bases between them. This CDR3 is built from 18 residues. Germline V CDR1 and CDR2: SGHNT, YENEEA. CDR3 sequence reads: CASSLGGGNYSGANVLTF. In nucleotides, the CDR3 is TGTGCCAGCAGCTTAGGAGGGGGAAATTACTCTGGGGCCAACGTCCTGACTTTC.

As for this clone: An end of the junction differs from the germline gene, which may be a read error. The V gene is TRBV7-7, the J gene TRBJ2-7; D gene ambiguous. The germline V gene encodes CDR1 SSHAT and CDR2 FNYEAQ (reference sequence). The CDR3 length is 13 residues. CDR3 DNA sequence: TGTGCTAGCAGCTTAATCGGCGGCCGGGAGCAGTACTTC. This gives the protein CASSLIGGREQYF.

This clone has just one count. The V call is TRBV28, the J call TRBJ2-1; D gene unclear. Germline V gene lookup returns CDR1 MDHEN and CDR2 SYDVKM. Between the trimmed V and J ends, which lost 3 bases and 1 base, there was a span of 10 bases. The CDR3 covers 15 residues. The chain's CDR3 is CASSFWAKSYNEQFF. CDR3 DNA sequence: TGTGCCAGCAGTTTTTGGGCAAAGTCCTACAATGAGCAGTTCTTC.

This clone was observed a single time. The CDR3 nucleotides are TGTGCCAACAGTTCAATGAGGAATTCACCCCTCCACTTT. It is translated as CANSSMRNSPLHF. The chain couples TRBV21-1 to TRBJ1-6. TRBV21-1 is termed a pseudogene. CDR3 length: 13 amino acids.

The V call is TRBV27, the J call TRBJ1-2; D unresolved. V lost 5 bases to trimming and J lost 5 bases, with 12 bases between them. Germline-derived CDR1 and CDR2 are MNHEY and SMNVEV (reference sequence). The CDR3 contains 13 residues. CDR3 bases: TGTGCCAGCAGTACAGACATTGATTATGGCTACACCTTC. This encodes CASSTDIDYGYTF.

V gene TRBV27 combines with J gene TRBJ1-5; tentative D call: TRBD1 (6 bases). This CDR3 is built from 16 residues. The ends were cut back, 5 bases at V and 2 bases at J, with 16 bases in the middle. Per the germline V gene, CDR1 is MNHEY and CDR2 is SMNVEV (reference sequence). This CDR3 is CASSPRQVNGNQPQHF. As DNA, the CDR3 is TGTGCCAGCAGTCCTAGACAGGTCAACGGCAATCAGCCCCAGCATTTT.

For this clone: The same CDR3 also results from other DNA sequences found in this sample. The J gene is TRBJ1-5, the V gene TRBV27; 9 bases line up with TRBD1. Germline CDR1 MNHEY, CDR2 SMNVEV (reference sequence). With 5 bases clipped from V and 4 bases from J, the junction kept 3 bases outside the gene matches. The CDR3 sequence is 14 residues long. In DNA, the CDR3 is TGTGCCAGCAGTCTTGACAGGGGGAATCAGCCCCAGCATTTT. Protein: CASSLDRGNQPQHF.

V and J are TRBV7-9 and TRBJ1-4, with a tentative D call TRBD1 (5 bases). Per the germline V gene, CDR1 is SEHNR and CDR2 is FQNEAQ (reference sequence). V gave up 5 bases and J gave up 8 bases, with 18 bases separating them. CDR3 length: 15 residues. For the CDR3, the DNA is TGTGCCAGCAGCCCGATCGGGGGGGTTAGAGAAAAACTGTTTTTT. It specifies CASSPIGGVREKLFF.

The chain is built from TRBV4-1 and TRBJ1-1; 7 bases agree with TRBD1. Germline loops: CDR1 MGHRA, CDR2 YSYEKL. The CDR3 contains 15 residues. The ends lost 5 bases at V and 4 bases at J; junction bases unmatched: 10. Here the CDR3 reads CASSTPGAGGTEAFF. The CDR3 DNA is TGCGCCAGCAGCACGCCGGGGGCAGGGGGCACTGAAGCTTTCTTT.

The V call is TRBV28, the J call TRBJ2-1; 13 nucleotides align to TRBD2. Germline-derived CDR1 and CDR2 are MDHEN and SYDVKM. V gave up 5 bases and J gave up 6 bases; unmatched junction bases: 10. This CDR3 is built from 17 residues. The CDR3 DNA sequence: TGTGCCAGCAGTCCCAAAGACGGACTAGCGGGAGTCAATGAGCAGTTCTTC. This sequence encodes CASSPKDGLAGVNEQFF.

This chain uses TRBV18 with TRBJ2-7; TRBD2 aligns across 11 bases. From germline, CDR1 is KGHSH and CDR2 LQKENI. CDR3 length: 17 amino acids. The trim removed 8 bases at V and 0 bases at J, leaving 12 bases unmatched. CDR3 region: CASNERTSGLSSYEQYF. CDR3 DNA: TGTGCCAGCAACGAGAGGACTAGCGGGCTGAGCTCCTACGAGCAGTACTTC. Together with reference TRBV18 and TRBJ2-7, the CDR3 gives the full variable domain: NAGVMQNPRHLVRRRGQEARLRCSPMKGHSHVYWYRQLPEEGLKFMVYLQKENIIDESGMPKERFSAEFPKEGPSILRIQQVVRGDSAAYFCASNERTSGLSSYEQYFGPGTRLTVT.

This clone was found once. The rearrangement links TRBV2 to TRBJ1-5; no definite D call. From germline, CDR1 is SNHLY and CDR2 FYNNEI. This CDR3 spans 13 amino acids. V gave up 6 bases and J gave up 0 bases, with 6 bases separating them. CDR3 protein: CASSFYSNQPQHF. In nucleotides, the CDR3 is TGTGCCAGCAGCTTTTATAGCAATCAGCCCCAGCATTTT.

The J gene is TRBJ2-5, the V gene TRBV6-5, with unresolved D. This CDR3 comprises 13 residues. From germline, CDR1 is MNHEY and CDR2 SVGAGI. Trimming cost V 6 bases and J 4 bases, with 12 bases left between them. This CDR3 reads CASSDSNSETQYF. CDR3 bases: TGTGCCAGCAGCGACTCCAACTCAGAGACCCAGTACTTC.

The chain uses TRBV11-1 and TRBJ2-2, with D perhaps matching TRBD2 (6 bases). V lost 5 bases and J lost 6, with 19 bases in between. This CDR3 is built from 16 residues. CDR1 and CDR2 from the germline V gene are SGHAT and FQDESV (reference sequence). The DNA for the CDR3 is TGTGCCAGCAGCCAAGCCTTTGGGACTTATCCCGGGGAGCTGTTTTTT. It codes for CASSQAFGTYPGELFF.

With regard to this clone: Other nucleotide sequences in the sample specify the same CDR3. This CDR3 is CASSLDYNEQFF. CDR3 bases: TGTGCCAGCTCCCTAGATTACAATGAGCAGTTCTTC. V and J are TRBV18 and TRBJ2-1; no clear D gene. The CDR3 totals 12 residues. With 6 bases removed from V and 4 bases from J, the gap between germline ends came to 7 bases. Per germline, CDR1 KGHSH and CDR2 LQKENI.

This clone appeared a few times. The chain couples TRBV5-8 to TRBJ2-2; the match to TRBD2 covers 12 bases. The germline gives CDR1 SGHTS, CDR2 YDEGEE. The CDR3 runs to 16 residues. V shed 3 bases, J shed 4 bases, and the junction held 4 bases outside the gene matches. The CDR3 sequence: CASSSTSGRLTGELFF. In DNA, the CDR3 is TGTGCCAGCAGCTCCACTAGCGGGAGGCTCACCGGGGAGCTGTTTTTT.

This clone has a handful of counts. The chain recombines TRBV19 with TRBJ2-1, with D possibly TRBD1 on 5 matching bases. The V gene lost 5 bases and the J gene lost 6 bases, with 29 bases spanning the gap. The CDR3 sequence is 19 residues long. The germline CDR1 and CDR2 sequences are LNHDA and SQIVND (reference sequence). The CDR3 reads CASSPTVGKPDPGLNEQFF. The CDR3 nucleotides are TGTGCCAGTAGTCCTACAGTTGGAAAGCCCGACCCAGGGCTCAATGAGCAGTTCTTC.

J is TRBJ1-1 and V is TRBV15; 8 positions agree with TRBD1. The junction had 5 bases not matched to a gene; V was cut back by 4 bases and J by 1 base. The CDR3 runs 15 residues. Looked up from germline, CDR1 is LNHNV and CDR2 is YYDKDF (reference sequence). The CDR3 sequence: CATSIPGQENTEAFF. The DNA of the CDR3 is TGTGCCACCAGCATCCCGGGACAGGAGAACACTGAAGCTTTCTTT.

The DNA of the CDR3 is TGTGCCAGCAGCTTAGTGGTGACAGGGGGCCTGTACGAGCAGTACTTC. As protein: CASSLVVTGGLYEQYF. The V gene is TRBV11-2, the J gene TRBJ2-7; TRBD1 matches 10 bases. CDR1 and CDR2 (germline): SGHAT, FQNNGV. Trimming removed 1 base from V and 4 bases from J; junction bases left unmatched: 7. This CDR3 comprises 16 residues. The full variable domain, in which reference TRBV11-2 and TRBJ2-7 provide the parts outside the CDR3, is EAGVAQSPRYKIIEKRQSVAFWCNPISGHATLYWYQQILGQGPKLLIQFQNNGVVDDSQLPKDRFSAERLKGVDSTLKIQPAKLEDSAVYLCASSLVVTGGLYEQYFGPGTRLTVT.

This chain's CDR3 is CASSQPGQGDVEAFF. The CDR3 DNA is TGTGCCAGCAGCCAACCGGGACAGGGGGACGTGGAAGCTTTCTTT. V gene TRBV4-2 combines with J gene TRBJ1-1; 11 bases are a match to TRBD1. From germline, CDR1 is LGHNA and CDR2 YNFKEQ. Losses at the gene ends were 2 bases for V and 8 bases for J; bases not matched to a gene: 7. CDR3 length equals 15 residues.

The chain couples TRBV28 to TRBJ1-2, with 7 nucleotides matching TRBD1. From germline, CDR1 is MDHEN and CDR2 SYDVKM. This CDR3 spans 15 amino acids. Losses at the gene ends were 1 base for V and 3 bases for J; bases not matched to a gene: 5. DNA for the CDR3: TGTGCCAGCAGTTTATCAGGGGGGTTAGACTATGGCTACACCTTC. Amino acids: CASSLSGGLDYGYTF.

This clone was observed a handful of times. This chain joins TRBV4-1 and TRBJ2-1; 8 nucleotides agree with TRBD2. Germline trimming cut 1 base from V and 5 bases from J; bases unmatched to any gene: 10. The germline gives CDR1 MGHRA, CDR2 YSYEKL. The length of the CDR3 is 17 residues. The CDR3 coding sequence is TGCGCCAGCAGCCAAGGGGTTCCGGGACTAGTTAACAATGAGCAGTTCTTC. Translation gives CASSQGVPGLVNNEQFF.

V gene TRBV4-1 combines with J gene TRBJ2-7; 7 nucleotides match TRBD2. The CDR3 has 16 amino acids. J was trimmed by 1 base and V by 0 bases; bases with no gene match: 6. In germline, CDR1 is MGHRA, CDR2 YSYEKL. CDR3 sequence reads: CASSQDRAGESYEQYF. CDR3 DNA sequence: TGCGCCAGCAGCCAAGATCGTGCGGGAGAGTCCTACGAGCAGTACTTC.

V and J are TRBV19 and TRBJ2-6; 11 bases agree with TRBD1. J lost 4 bases, V lost 8 bases, and 10 bases had no gene match. Looked up from germline, CDR1 is LNHDA and CDR2 is SQIVND (reference sequence). The length of the CDR3 is 17 residues. CDR3 nucleotide sequence: TGTGCCAGTGGGATCGGACAGGGGGCTGACGGGGCCAACGTCCTGACTTTC. Translated: CASGIGQGADGANVLTF. The full variable domain, rest sourced from reference TRBV19 and TRBJ2-6, is DGGITQSPKYLFRKEGQNVTLSCEQNLNHDAMYWYRQDPGQGLRLIYYSQIVNDFQKGDIAEGYSVSREKKESFPLTVTSAQKNPTAFYLCASGIGQGADGANVLTFGAGSRLTVL.

This sequence joins TRBV6-5 and TRBJ2-2, with D hard to call. The V and J ends lost 0 bases and 4 bases respectively, with 9 bases between them. The CDR3 loop spans 15 amino acids. CDR1 and CDR2 from the germline V gene are MNHEY and SVGAGI. The CDR3 reads CASSYSREATGELFF. The CDR3 DNA reads as TGTGCCAGCAGTTACTCGAGAGAGGCCACCGGGGAGCTGTTTTTT.